Listed below are T cell receptor beta chains from one sample, sequenced in a study of blood T cell repertoires in COVID-19. This table comes from immunoSEQ multiplex PCR, and its TCRdb copy is limited to in-frame clones, with some not included. The repertoire holds 150,000 to 200,000 clones, with roughly four fifths as singletons. Sequencing was done on a sample of peripheral blood. The receptors derive from a woman aged 40 to 50 with COVID-19, enrolled during active disease. CDR3s include the opening cysteine and the closing phenylalanine or tryptophan. D genes are given only for firm matches. Rows give clone size only sometimes, using once, few, many, or a class for an expanded clone.

abundance	d_gene	j_gene	v_gene	CDR3nt	CDR3aa
NA	TRBD2	TRBJ2-1	TRBV19	TGTGCCAGTAGTATGACTAGCGGGAATTTTGAGCAGTTCTTC	CASSMTSGNFEQFF
NA	TRBD1	TRBJ1-6	TRBV7-8	TGTGCCAGCAGCTCCCGGGACAGGGCTTCACTCTTTAATTCACCCCTCCACTTT	CASSSRDRASLFNSPLHF
NA	TRBD1	TRBJ1-1	TRBV19	TGTGCCAGTACCCCCCTCAGGGGGAGTCACACTGAAGCTTTCTTT	CASTPLRGSHTEAFF
NA	TRBD2	TRBJ2-1	TRBV28	TGTGCCAGCAGAAGGACTAGCGGGAGGGTGGGGAATGAGCAGTTCTTC	CASRRTSGRVGNEQFF
few	TRBD2	TRBJ2-1	TRBV5-6	TGTGCCAGCAGCTTGAGCGGGGGAAGCCGGTTGGATGAGCAGTTCTTC	CASSLSGGSRLDEQFF
NA	NA	TRBJ2-1	TRBV27	TGTGCCAGCAGTGGGGCAGGGTTCTCCTACAATGAGCAGTTCTTC	CASSGAGFSYNEQFF
NA	NA	TRBJ1-4	TRBV6-5	TGTGCCAGCAGTTCTGACAGAGCTAATGAAAAACTGTTTTTT	CASSSDRANEKLFF
NA	TRBD1	TRBJ2-2	TRBV9	TGTGCCAGCAGCGTAGGGGGGACAGGGACCGGGGAGCTGTTTTTT	CASSVGGTGTGELFF
NA	NA	TRBJ1-2	TRBV4-2	TGTGCCAGCAGCCCAACCGGACAGACCGCTAACTATGGCTACACCTTC	CASSPTGQTANYGYTF
NA	TRBD1	TRBJ1-2	TRBV4-1	TGCGCCAGCAGCCAAGGTCAGCAGGGGGCTCGAGGCTACACCTTC	CASSQGQQGARGYTF
NA	NA	TRBJ1-2	TRBV25-1	TGTGCCAGCAGTCGGATAGGGGGAAACTATGGCTACACCTTC	CASSRIGGNYGYTF
NA	NA	TRBJ1-2	TRBV2	TGTGCCAGCACTGGAGGACGTGGCTATGGCTACACCTTC	CASTGGRGYGYTF
NA	TRBD1	TRBJ2-4	TRBV28	TGTGCCAGCAGTTCCCCCGGGACAGGGGCCAAAAACATTCAGTACTTC	CASSSPGTGAKNIQYF
NA	NA	TRBJ1-5	TRBV20-1	TGCAGTGCTAGTAGCGGGGCACAGCCCCAGCATTTT	CSASSGAQPQHF
NA	NA	TRBJ2-1	TRBV30	TGTGCCTGGAAGCTATCACAGATTCTTGATGAGCAGTTCTTC	CAWKLSQILDEQFF
NA	NA	TRBJ2-1	TRBV9	TGTGCCAGCAGCCCCCGAGGAGCGACGGCGGATGAGCAGTTCTTC	CASSPRGATADEQFF
NA	NA	TRBJ2-5	TRBV6-5	TGTGCCAGCAGTACAGGGACACGGCCACACTTC	CASSTGTRPHF
NA	NA	TRBJ2-1	TRBV7-9	TGTGCCAGCAGCTTAGCGGGTATGGGGCGGTCCTACAATGAGCAGTTCTTC	CASSLAGMGRSYNEQFF
once	NA	TRBJ2-1	TRBV5-1	TGCGCCAGCAGCTTGAGTAGCGTGAACAATGAGCAGTTCTTC	CASSLSSVNNEQFF
NA	NA	TRBJ1-2	TRBV27	TGTGCCAGCAGTACCCCGGACAGCTTGAATGGCTACACCTTC	CASSTPDSLNGYTF
NA	TRBD1	TRBJ2-5	TRBV7-9	TGTGCCAGCAGCTCGGACAGGGCTGGCCGGGAGACCCAGTACTTC	CASSSDRAGRETQYF
NA	NA	TRBJ1-1	TRBV19	TGTGCCAGTAGCCGCAGGGCAATGAGCACTGAAGCTTTCTTT	CASSRRAMSTEAFF
few	TRBD1	TRBJ1-6	TRBV7-3	TGTGCCAGCAGCAGAACAGGGGTAGGGAATTCACCCCTCCACTTT	CASSRTGVGNSPLHF
once	TRBD1	TRBJ1-2	TRBV5-6	TGTGCCAGCAACCTAAAAGGGGGACAGGGGTATGGCTACACCTTC	CASNLKGGQGYGYTF
NA	TRBD1	TRBJ2-6	TRBV5-6	TGTGCCAGCAGCCGCGACAGGGTCACTGGGGCCAACGTCCTGACTTTC	CASSRDRVTGANVLTF
NA	NA	TRBJ2-1	TRBV6-5	TGTGCCAGCAGTTACTCGGCCGGGGGTGGGCAGTTCTTC	CASSYSAGGGQFF
NA	NA	TRBJ1-1	TRBV27	TGTGCCAGCAGTGAGTTTTTGAACACTGAAGCTTTCTTT	CASSEFLNTEAFF
NA	NA	TRBJ2-5	TRBV18	TGTGCCAGCTCACCAATATCAACAGACCAAGAGACCCAGTACTTC	CASSPISTDQETQYF
NA	TRBD1	TRBJ1-2	TRBV15	TGTGCCACCAGCAGAAATACCGGGACAGGGAGGTATGGCTACACCTTC	CATSRNTGTGRYGYTF
NA	NA	TRBJ2-3	TRBV5-6	TGTGCCAGCAGCATCCAGCGGGGCACAGATACGCAGTATTTT	CASSIQRGTDTQYF
NA	NA	TRBJ1-3	TRBV6-5	TGTGCCAGCAGTCCTAACTCTGGAAACACCATATATTTT	CASSPNSGNTIYF
once	NA	TRBJ2-5	TRBV2	TGTGCCAGCAGTGGTGGCGGGGAGACCCAGTACTTC	CASSGGGETQYF